This entry lists 26 T cell receptor beta chains sequenced from one sample in a study of regulatory T cells in long-lasting Graves disease. Regarding time point: newly diagnosed GD, antithyroid drugs for less than 3 months. From PBMCs, RNA was extracted and then used to make the TCR library. Investigators prepared the TCR beta libraries by applying iRepertoire HTBI primers and Arm-PCR of CDR3 regions. TCRdb reprocessed the multiplex PCR reads via MiXCR and lists one record per CDR3 protein. The sample shows hundreds of thousands of distinct CDR3 sequences, roughly 16% of them seen only once. These data are also associated with another study on T cells in Graves' hyperthyroidism and ophthalmopathy.

The sample in question was peripheral blood mononuclear cells (PBMCs), obtained at new diagnosis, from a patient treated with antithyroid drugs. These receptors were obtained from a woman aged 25 to 39 with Graves disease.

The table lists this clonotype with many counts. The V gene is TRBV7-8, the J gene TRBJ1-5, with D perhaps TRBD1 (5 bases). The V end was cut by 5 bases, the J end by 5 bases, with 16 bases between. This CDR3 spans 15 amino acids. Germline-derived CDR1 and CDR2 are SGHVS and FQNEAQ. The chain's CDR3 is CASSPPGLRDQPQHF. DNA of the CDR3: TGTGCCAGCAGCCCGCCAGGGTTGAGGGATCAGCCCCAGCATTTT.

This clonotype has ten or more counts. This sequence joins TRBV2 and TRBJ1-2; D gene uncertain. The CDR3 is 15 residues long. Trimming stripped 7 bases from V and 6 bases from J, with 21 bases between. Germline-derived CDR1 and CDR2 are SNHLY and FYNNEI. The CDR3 sequence: CASIVEQSRTNGYTF. CDR3 DNA: TGTGCCAGCATAGTCGAGCAAAGCAGGACGAATGGCTACACCTTC.

This clonotype was seen many times. The rearrangement uses TRBV10-3 and TRBJ2-7; 7 bases align to TRBD1. The junction had 7 bases not matched to a gene; V was cut back by 2 bases and J by 3 bases. The CDR3 is 15 amino acids. Germline V gives CDR1 ENHRY, CDR2 SYGVKD. Here the CDR3 reads CAISEDRVRGYEQYF. The CDR3 DNA follows: TGTGCCATCAGTGAGGACAGGGTCCGGGGCTACGAGCAGTACTTC.

V is TRBV9 and J is TRBJ2-1; TRBD2 matches at 10 bases. With V trimmed by 3 bases and J by 9 bases, 9 bases remained unmatched. This CDR3 has 15 amino acids. CDR1 and CDR2 (germline): SGDLS, YYNGEE. The CDR3 nucleotides read TGTGCCAGCAGCGCCGGACTAGCGGTCGGGGGTGAGCAGTTCTTC. Residues: CASSAGLAVGGEQFF.

This clonotype showed up just a few times. The gene calls are TRBV25-1 and TRBJ2-5, with D perhaps matching TRBD1 (6 bases). CDR3 size: 15 residues. Trimming removed 0 bases from V and 4 bases from J, with 12 bases in between. Germline V CDR1 and CDR2: MGHDK, SYGVNS. The CDR3 nucleotides read TGTGCCAGCAGTGAATATCAGACAGGAAGAGAGACCCAGTACTTC. Translation gives CASSEYQTGRETQYF. Using reference TRBV25-1 and TRBJ2-5 for the parts outside the CDR3, the full variable domain is EADIYQTPRYLVIGTGKKITLECSQTMGHDKMYWYQQDPGMELHLIHYSYGVNSTEKGDLSSESTVSRIRTEHFPLTLESARPSHTSQYLCASSEYQTGRETQYFGPGTRLLVL.

This clonotype has a count of ten or more. The rearrangement joins TRBV20-1 to TRBJ2-1; 9 bases are shared with TRBD2. Germline lookup yields CDR1 DFQATT and CDR2 SNEGSKA (reference sequence). This CDR3 contains 13 residues. CDR3 residues: CSPLAGVGNEQFF. CDR3 coding DNA: TGCAGCCCGTTAGCGGGAGTAGGAAATGAGCAGTTCTTC.

This clonotype was seen ten or more times. The V and J genes are TRBV7-2 and TRBJ1-1, with no clear D. V lost 5 bases and J lost 3, with 16 bases in between. This CDR3 has 15 amino acids. Germline V gives CDR1 SGHTA, CDR2 FQGNSA. CDR3 in amino acids: CASSTRLGGDTEAFF. The CDR3 bases are TGTGCCAGCAGCACCAGACTCGGCGGGGACACTGAAGCTTTCTTT.

The chain recombines TRBV20-1 with TRBJ1-1, with 7 positions matching TRBD1. The V segment lost 6 bases and the J segment 3 bases; nucleotides outside the gene matches: 7. This CDR3 has 13 amino acids. Germline V gene sequence: CDR1 DFQATT, CDR2 SNEGSKA (reference sequence). The CDR3 DNA is TGCAGTGCGCGGGGGACAGACTACACTGAAGCTTTCTTT. Amino acid sequence: CSARGTDYTEAFF.

This clonotype appeared many times. The genes are TRBV9 and TRBJ2-5; D is possibly TRBD2 (5 bases). The V end was cut by 5 bases, the J end by 1 base, with 9 bases between. The germline gives CDR1 SGDLS, CDR2 YYNGEE. The CDR3 sequence is 13 residues long. This CDR3 reads CASSSAPQETQYF. Here the CDR3 DNA reads TGTGCCAGCAGTAGCGCGCCCCAAGAGACCCAGTACTTC.

This clonotype showed up just a few times. The V call is TRBV27, the J call TRBJ1-4; possible D gene TRBD1, 5 bases. Trimming cost V 4 bases and J 4 bases, with 19 bases left between them. CDR3 length: 17 residues. CDR1 and CDR2 from the germline V gene are MNHEY and SMNVEV (reference sequence). The CDR3 loop reads CASSWRRTSKNNEKLFF. As DNA, the CDR3 is TGTGCCAGCAGTTGGAGACGGACAAGCAAGAATAATGAAAAACTGTTTTTT.

In this sample, this clonotype turned up many times. The chain carries TRBV7-8 and TRBJ2-7; 8 positions match TRBD2. With 3 bases clipped from V and 3 bases from J, the junction kept 16 bases outside the gene matches. The CDR3 runs to 18 residues. CDR1 SGHVS and CDR2 FQNEAQ come from the germline V gene. CDR3 coding DNA: TGTGCCAGCAGCTTGGCGGGAGGCCCACAAGCCATATTCTACGAGCAGTACTTC. It translates to CASSLAGGPQAIFYEQYF.

This clonotype showed up just once. The V gene is TRBV6-1, the J gene TRBJ1-5; D not resolved. Germline assignment: CDR1 MNHNS and CDR2 SASEGT. V was cut by 4 bases and J by 7 bases, with 8 bases left in between. This CDR3 is 12 amino acids long. The chain's CDR3 is CASSGPVQPQHF. The CDR3 DNA is TGTGCCAGCAGTGGCCCGGTGCAGCCCCAGCATTTT.

Note on this clonotype: Given a much more abundant clone one base away, this may be a read error. V is TRBV15 and J is TRBJ1-4; no definite D call. CDR1 LNHNV and CDR2 YYDKDF come from the germline V gene (reference sequence). This CDR3 contains 13 residues. CDR3 sequence: CVTSRRENEKLFF. The CDR3 nucleotides read TGTGTCACCAGCCGGCGGGAGAATGAAAAACTGTTTTTT.

As to this clonotype: Being one base from a much bigger clone, this may be a read error. This chain connects TRBV27 to TRBJ1-4, with D perhaps matching TRBD1 (5 bases). The CDR3 sequence is 16 residues long. The germline CDR1 and CDR2 sequences are MNHEY and SMNVEV (reference sequence). The CDR3 loop is CASSLYSVGGNERLFF. In nucleotides, the CDR3 is TGTGCCAGCAGTTTATATTCAGTGGGGGGGAATGAAAGACTGTTTTTT. Full variable domain (rest looked up from reference TRBV27 and TRBJ1-4): EAQVTQNPRYLITVTGKKLTVTCSQNMNHEYMSWYRQDPGLGLRQIYYSMNVEVTDKGDVPEGYKVSRKEKRNFPLILESPSPNQTSLYFCASSLYSVGGNERLFFGSGTQLSVL.

This sequence joins TRBV7-2 and TRBJ1-1; D may be TRBD1 (5 bases). This CDR3 region has 17 residues. Germline V CDR1 and CDR2: SGHTA, FQGNSA. V shed 3 bases and J shed 8 bases, with 25 bases lying between them. CDR3 protein: CASSFGTRAGLNREAFF. DNA of the CDR3: TGTGCCAGCAGCTTTGGAACCCGGGCAGGCCTGAACAGGGAAGCTTTCTTT.

On this clonotype itself: A much bigger clone sits one base away, suggesting this may be a read error. This chain connects TRBV3-1 to TRBJ1-1, with 7 positions matching TRBD1. CDR1 and CDR2 from the germline V gene are LGHDT and YNNKEL (reference sequence). Germline trimming cut 2 bases from V and 4 bases from J; bases unmatched to any gene: 4. This CDR3 is built from 14 residues. The chain's CDR3 is CASSQQQGITEAFF. CDR3 DNA sequence: TGTGCCAGCAGCCAACAACAGGGGATCACTGAAGCTTTCTTT.

J is TRBJ2-7 and V is TRBV20-1; D gene uncertain. CDR1 is DFQATT and CDR2 is SNEGSKA in the germline V gene (reference sequence). This CDR3 contains 14 residues. The V and J ends lost 2 bases and 4 bases respectively, with 15 bases between them. CDR3 protein: CSARSGVVEYEQYF. The CDR3, as DNA: TGCAGTGCTAGATCGGGTGTAGTGGAGTACGAGCAGTACTTC.

Many counts were recorded for this clonotype. The chain couples TRBV20-1 to TRBJ2-7; 7 positions agree with TRBD1. Trimming took 4 bases from V and 2 from J; bases not matched to a gene: 5. Looked up from germline, CDR1 is DFQATT and CDR2 is SNEGSKA (reference sequence). The CDR3 consists of 13 residues. In nucleotides, the CDR3 is TGCAGTGCTATCACAGGGGACCCCTACGAGCAGTACTTC. Residues: CSAITGDPYEQYF.

This clonotype was seen many times. The V gene is TRBV6-9, the J gene TRBJ2-7; possibly TRBD1 for D (5 bases). Germline V gene data show CDR1 as MNHGY and CDR2 as SVAAGI. V lost 3 bases and J 4 bases, leaving 16 bases between the germline ends. The CDR3 covers 15 residues. The CDR3 spells CASSYGETEPYEQYF. The DNA for the CDR3 is TGTGCCAGCAGTTACGGCGAGACAGAGCCTTACGAGCAGTACTTC.

In the case of this clonotype: A single base separates this from a much larger clone, so it may be a read error. The chain couples TRBV2 to TRBJ2-1; D perhaps matches TRBD2 (5 bases). The V gene lost 10 bases and the J gene lost 10 bases, with 14 bases spanning the gap. The CDR3 contains 11 residues. Germline assignment: CDR1 SNHLY and CDR2 FYNNEI. The CDR3 spells CATKAEVEQFF. The CDR3 bases are TGTGCCACTAAAGCGGAGGTGGAGCAGTTCTTC.

In this sample, this clonotype turned up many times. The rearrangement uses TRBV7-9 and TRBJ2-3, with 10 positions matching TRBD2. This CDR3 has 15 residues. The V segment lost 3 bases and the J segment 3 bases; nucleotides outside the gene matches: 3. Germline assignment: CDR1 SEHNR and CDR2 FQNEAQ (reference sequence). The CDR3 bases are TGTGCCAGCAGCTTTAGCGGGAGGTCGACAGATACGCAGTATTTT. Encoded protein: CASSFSGRSTDTQYF.

This chain uses TRBV7-2 with TRBJ2-3; D unclear. Trimming stripped 4 bases from V and 7 bases from J, with 12 bases between. In germline, CDR1 is SGHTA, CDR2 FQGNSA. The CDR3 is made up of 13 amino acids. In DNA form, the CDR3 reads TGTGCCAGCAGCTCTCCCGGGTCAAATACGCAGTATTTT. Protein sequence: CASSSPGSNTQYF.

This clonotype was seen ten or more times. One junction end does not reproduce the germline sequence, and a read error may be involved. The chain couples TRBV13 to TRBJ1-4; D call uncertain. The CDR3 length is 12 residues. CDR1 PRHDT and CDR2 FYEKMQ come from the germline V gene (reference sequence). The CDR3 DNA sequence: TGTGCCAGCAGCGTAGGCATTGAAAAACTGTTTTTT. This gives the protein CASSVGIEKLFF.

This clonotype was counted a few times. CDR3 coding DNA: TGTGCCACCAGTGATTCCGGGACGTCCAATGAGCAGTTCTTC. This gives the protein CATSDSGTSNEQFF. The chain combines TRBV24-1 with TRBJ2-1, with D perhaps given as TRBD1 or TRBD2 (5 bases each). The germline V and J ends were trimmed by 2 bases and 6 bases, with 10 bases remaining between them. Germline V gene lookup returns CDR1 KGHDR and CDR2 SFDVKD. This CDR3 is built from 14 residues.

This clonotype was observed many times. V usage is TRBV12-5 and J usage is TRBJ2-3; TRBD2 is a possible D gene (6 bases). V was trimmed by 6 bases and J by 4 bases, leaving 20 bases between them. Germline V gene data show CDR1 as LGHNT and CDR2 as FRNRAP. The CDR3 loop spans 16 amino acids. The CDR3 DNA reads TGTGCTAGTGGGGGCGCGTTCGGGAGTGGATCAGATACGCAGTATTTT. This translates into CASGGAFGSGSDTQYF.

The J gene is TRBJ2-3, the V gene TRBV7-9; unclear D gene. Germline CDR1 is SEHNR and CDR2 is FQNEAQ (reference sequence). The CDR3 spans 13 residues. V was shortened by 5 bases and J by 6 bases, with 12 bases between the two germline ends. The CDR3 DNA reads as TGTGCCAGCAGCATAATACTCGGCGATACGCAGTATTTT. Translation gives CASSIILGDTQYF. Complete variable domain (other parts from reference TRBV7-9 and TRBJ2-3): DTGVSQNPRHKITKRGQNVTFRCDPISEHNRLYWYRQTLGQGPEFLTYFQNEAQLEKSRLLSDRFSAERPKGSFSTLEIQRTEQGDSAMYLCASSIILGDTQYFGPGTRLTVL.